In this sample, the clone carrying this TCR beta chain turned up once. This sample is part of a study of blood T cell repertoires in COVID-19. Trimming pared 3 bases from V and 1 base from J, leaving 19 bases between. The CDR3 has 16 amino acids. The V gene's germline CDR1 is GTSNPN and CDR2 SVGIG (reference sequence). Assay: immunoSEQ multiplex PCR; the TCRdb copy retains only in-frame clones and omits some. The sample records about 64,000 clones, around 80% being singletons. The genes are TRBV30 and TRBJ2-7; perhaps TRBD2 as D (5 bases). Specimen: peripheral blood. This sequence originates from a man in his 60s with COVID-19, enrolled during active disease. CDR3 DNA sequence: TGTGCCTGGAGGGAGTACGGTCGAGGGTCTTCCTACGAGCAGTACTTC. Protein: CAWREYGRGSSYEQYF.